This TCR beta chain appears in the sequencing data of a study of cytomegalovirus exposure and HLA in healthy donors. The PCR contained 60 Vbeta and 13 Jbeta primers. Produced via immunoSEQ multiplex PCR; TCRdb's table is partial and in-frame only. The sample holds about 190,000 clones, approximately 83% seen once. This CDR3 spans 14 amino acids. The V segment lost 4 bases and the J segment 2 bases; nucleotides outside the gene matches: 3. Germline CDR1 SGHTA, CDR2 FQGNSA. This receptor was taken from a boy aged 2-9 years in good health and CMV-seronegative. What was sequenced was PBMCs. The V gene is TRBV7-2, the J gene TRBJ2-3, with 7 bases identical to TRBD2. CDR3 in DNA: TGTGCCAGCAGCTCTAGGGACTACACAGATACGCAGTATTTT. Residues: CASSSRDYTDTQYF. Supplemented by reference TRBV7-2 and TRBJ2-3, the full variable domain reads GAGVSQSPSNKVTEKGKDVELRCDPISGHTALYWYRQSLGQGLEFLIYFQGNSAPDKSGLPSDRFSAERTGGSVSTLTIQRTQQEDSAVYLCASSSRDYTDTQYFGPGTRLTVL.